The 27 T cell receptor beta chains in this list originate from one sample, sequenced in a study of beta chain features in type 1 diabetes. Study results and caveats: People with Type 1 diabetes carried modestly yet significantly shorter TCRB CDR3s in all four CD4+ subsets.

Their recognized antigens are unknown. The isolated RNA, all of it, was reverse transcribed, so expressed TCRB transcripts were what got sequenced. The repertoire was sequenced with immunoSEQ multiplex PCR; TCRdb's copy has only in-frame clones and lacks some. Of about 53,000 clones listed, about 60% are singletons. Sequencing input: stem cell memory CD4+ T cells from blood. The receptors stem from a woman aged 25 to 39 with type 1 diabetes.

The J gene is TRBJ2-3, the V gene TRBV29-1; possibly TRBD1 for D (5 bases). Trimming cost V 6 bases and J 2 bases, with 15 bases left between them. The CDR3 is made up of 14 amino acids. The germline gives CDR1 SQVTM, CDR2 ANQGSEA. DNA for the CDR3: TGCAGCGTGGGGCCCCCCTCATTCACAGATACGCAGTATTTT. Its protein product is CSVGPPSFTDTQYF.

This clone has only a few counts. This chain joins TRBV4-1 and TRBJ2-1; TRBD1 aligns across 9 bases. Germline V lookup: CDR1 MGHRA, CDR2 YSYEKL. The CDR3 consists of 15 residues. J lost 3 bases, V lost 8 bases, and 8 bases had no gene match. The CDR3 spells CASLPGQGLYNEQFF. The CDR3 DNA is TGCGCCAGCCTTCCGGGACAGGGCCTCTACAATGAGCAGTTCTTC.

V and J are TRBV25-1 and TRBJ1-2, with 7 bases that match TRBD1. The trim removed 7 bases at V and 3 bases at J, leaving 8 bases unmatched. CDR1 is MGHDK, CDR2 SYGVNS, per germline. This CDR3 comprises 14 residues. The CDR3 is CASTLGQGDYGYTF. The CDR3 DNA reads as TGTGCCAGCACCCTGGGCCAGGGGGACTATGGCTACACCTTC.

In its sample, this clone was seen a few times. This chain's CDR3 is CASSRAPTDTQYF. Written as DNA, the CDR3 is TGTGCCAGCTCACGGGCCCCCACAGATACGCAGTATTTT. The chain has TRBV18 and TRBJ2-3; D ambiguous. Trimming took off 4 bases at V and 2 bases at J, with 7 bases between the two ends. The CDR3 has 13 amino acids. Germline V lookup: CDR1 KGHSH, CDR2 LQKENI.

This clone is a singleton in its sample. This rearrangement joins TRBV9 to TRBJ1-2; D is perhaps TRBD1 (5 bases). CDR3 length: 15 amino acids. The V gene lost 4 bases and the J gene lost 1 base, with 14 bases spanning the gap. CDR1 SGDLS and CDR2 YYNGEE come from the germline V gene. The CDR3 spells CASSPSAGLNYGYTF. The CDR3 nucleotides are TGTGCCAGCAGCCCCTCTGCAGGGCTTAACTATGGCTACACCTTC.

CDR3 sequence reads: CASSPSLNVGATNTEAFF. In nucleotides, the CDR3 is TGTGCCAGCTCACCATCCTTGAACGTGGGGGCAACGAACACTGAAGCTTTCTTT. This chain joins TRBV18 and TRBJ1-1; D possibly corresponds to TRBD1 (6 bases). The CDR3 extends over 18 amino acids. Germline V gene data show CDR1 as KGHSH and CDR2 as LQKENI. With 2 bases removed from V and 1 base from J, the gap between germline ends came to 20 bases.

This clone was found a few times. The V call is TRBV6-5, the J call TRBJ2-7; D possibly corresponds to TRBD1 (5 bases). CDR3 length: 13 residues. The V and J ends lost 10 bases and 0 bases respectively, with 13 bases between them. The germline gives CDR1 MNHEY, CDR2 SVGAGI. The chain's CDR3 is CATRQLNSYEQYF. The DNA of the CDR3 is TGTGCCACCAGACAGCTCAACTCCTACGAGCAGTACTTC.

The chain links TRBV5-1 to TRBJ2-1, with D uncertain. CDR1 SGHRS and CDR2 YFSETQ come from the germline V gene. The CDR3 length is 13 residues. Trimming cost V 4 bases and J 5 bases, with 10 bases left between them. The CDR3 reads CASSIGVNNEQFF. The CDR3, as DNA: TGCGCCAGCAGCATAGGAGTCAACAATGAGCAGTTCTTC.

The chain recombines TRBV2 with TRBJ1-4; tentatively, D is TRBD1 (5 bases). The CDR3 length is 15 residues. Trimming cost V 5 bases and J 0 bases, with 10 bases left between them. The V gene's germline CDR1 is SNHLY and CDR2 FYNNEI. The CDR3 protein is CASSLGGTTNEKLFF. For the CDR3, the DNA is TGTGCCAGCAGTTTGGGGGGAACAACTAATGAAAAACTGTTTTTT.

The chain recombines TRBV11-2 with TRBJ1-1, with D possibly being TRBD1 (6 bases). Germline values: CDR1 SGHAT, CDR2 FQNNGV. The germline V and J ends were trimmed by 1 base and 0 bases, with 9 bases remaining between them. This CDR3 region has 15 residues. The CDR3 region has the DNA TGTGCCAGCAGCTTAGTGCAGGGGCTGAACACTGAAGCTTTCTTT. This sequence encodes CASSLVQGLNTEAFF.

This clone was seen only a few times. The V gene is TRBV29-1, the J gene TRBJ2-1; 7 positions match TRBD2. V dropped 7 bases and J dropped 0; count of bases not matched to a gene: 12. This CDR3 spans 16 amino acids. Per the germline V gene, CDR1 is SQVTM and CDR2 is ANQGSEA. The CDR3 protein is CSAHPPGGSSYNEQFF. The CDR3, as DNA: TGCAGCGCCCATCCCCCGGGGGGAAGCTCCTACAATGAGCAGTTCTTC.

This clone has just a few counts. V usage is TRBV29-1 and J usage is TRBJ2-5; D may be TRBD2 (5 bases). The V end was cut by 3 bases, the J end by 1 base, with 12 bases between. This CDR3 contains 14 residues. The germline CDR1 and CDR2 sequences are SQVTM and ANQGSEA. The CDR3 sequence: CSVERGFRQETQYF. CDR3 nucleotide sequence: TGCAGCGTTGAGCGCGGGTTTCGCCAAGAGACCCAGTACTTC. Using reference TRBV29-1 and TRBJ2-5 for the parts outside the CDR3, the full variable domain is SAVISQKPSRDICQRGTSLTIQCQVDSQVTMMFWYRQQPGQSLTLIATANQGSEATYESGFVIDKFPISRPNLTFSTLTVSNMSPEDSSIYLCSVERGFRQETQYFGPGTRLLVL.

This clone was detected a few times. V is TRBV21-1 and J is TRBJ2-5; the table calls TRBD2, which could not be checked here. TRBV21-1 represents a pseudogene. The CDR3 is made up of 14 amino acids. DNA of the CDR3: TGTGCCAGCAGCAAAGAGGGAGGGCCGGAGACCCAGTACTTC. Its protein is CASSKEGGPETQYF.

The chain links TRBV7-3 to TRBJ2-3, with D unclear. Trimming pared 5 bases from V and 2 bases from J, leaving 5 bases between. This CDR3 spans 12 amino acids. Germline V gene data show CDR1 as SGHTA and CDR2 as FQGTGA. The CDR3: CASSPSTDTQYF. CDR3 sequence (DNA): TGTGCCAGCAGCCCTTCCACAGATACGCAGTATTTT. The full variable domain, its missing parts supplied by reference TRBV7-3 and TRBJ2-3, is GAGVSQTPSNKVTEKGKYVELRCDPISGHTALYWYRQSLGQGPEFLIYFQGTGAADDSGLPNDRFFAVRPEGSVSTLKIQRTERGDSAVYLCASSPSTDTQYFGPGTRLTVL.

This chain links TRBV11-2 with TRBJ2-3, with a possible D match to TRBD2 (6 bases). The CDR3 has 15 residues. V was pared by 5 bases and J by 0 bases, with 12 bases between. CDR1 and CDR2 from the germline V gene are SGHAT and FQNNGV. The CDR3 region has the DNA TGTGCCAGCAGCCCCATAGCGGATAGCACAGATACGCAGTATTTT. Encoded protein: CASSPIADSTDTQYF.

The chain has TRBV2 and TRBJ1-4, with a weak D call TRBD1 (5 bases). V dropped 4 bases and J dropped 5 bases, with 8 bases sitting between them. Looked up from germline, CDR1 is SNHLY and CDR2 is FYNNEI. There are 13 residues in the CDR3. The CDR3 sequence is CASSGPGNEKLFF. In DNA, the CDR3 is TGTGCCAGCAGTGGGCCAGGGAATGAAAAACTGTTTTTT.

V gene TRBV6-4 combines with J gene TRBJ1-1; 9 bases match TRBD1. Per germline, CDR1 MRHNA and CDR2 SNTAGT. This CDR3 spans 14 amino acids. Trimming removed 7 bases from V and 8 bases from J; junction bases left unmatched: 11. The CDR3 DNA follows: TGTGCCAGCAAGTTTGGGACAGGGTCCTCCGAAGCTTTCTTT. Translation: CASKFGTGSSEAFF.

The rearrangement joins TRBV21-1 to TRBJ2-1; the D call TRBD2 from the table was never checked on the DNA. TRBV21-1 is assigned pseudogene status. This CDR3 is 17 amino acids long. Here the CDR3 reads CASSRPSDDSSYNEQFF. In nucleotides, the CDR3 is TGTGCCAGCAGCAGACCCAGCGACGATAGCTCCTACAATGAGCAGTTCTTC.

The chain employs TRBV25-1 and TRBJ1-5; D not certain. Trimming removed 3 bases at V and 0 bases at J, with 6 bases between. In germline, CDR1 is MGHDK, CDR2 SYGVNS. The CDR3 covers 14 residues. CDR3 residues: CASSDRYSNQPQHF. The CDR3 region has the DNA TGTGCCAGCAGTGACAGATATAGCAATCAGCCCCAGCATTTT. The full variable domain, in which reference TRBV25-1 and TRBJ1-5 provide the parts outside the CDR3, is EADIYQTPRYLVIGTGKKITLECSQTMGHDKMYWYQQDPGMELHLIHYSYGVNSTEKGDLSSESTVSRIRTEHFPLTLESARPSHTSQYLCASSDRYSNQPQHFGDGTRLSIL.

This clone has only one observation. The genes are TRBV27 and TRBJ2-7, with no clear D. Trimming shortened V by 4 bases and J by 5 bases, and 9 bases separated the two germline ends. Germline lookup yields CDR1 MNHEY and CDR2 SMNVEV (reference sequence). The CDR3 contains 12 residues. The CDR3 loop reads CASSSGWDEQYF. The CDR3 nucleotides read TGTGCCAGCAGTTCCGGGTGGGACGAGCAGTACTTC.

The chain uses TRBV4-1 and TRBJ2-3; D call uncertain. Trimming cost V 3 bases and J 3 bases, with 10 bases left between them. CDR1 MGHRA and CDR2 YSYEKL come from the germline V gene. This CDR3 has 14 residues. The CDR3 DNA reads as TGCGCCAGCAGCCAGGTACAGTCGACAGATACGCAGTATTTT. Amino acids: CASSQVQSTDTQYF.

CDR3 nucleotides: TGTGCCAGCAGCATTGACAGGAGTCGGAATGAGCAGTTCTTC. It yields the protein CASSIDRSRNEQFF. The J gene is TRBJ2-1, the V gene TRBV5-5, with D perhaps matching TRBD1 (6 bases). V was pared by 4 bases and J by 7 bases, with 15 bases between. Looked up from germline, CDR1 is SGHKS and CDR2 is YYEKEE (reference sequence). The CDR3 is 14 amino acids.

The chain has TRBV9 and TRBJ1-2, with 11 bases fitting TRBD1. The CDR3 loop spans 15 amino acids. Looked up from germline, CDR1 is SGDLS and CDR2 is YYNGEE. The V segment lost 0 bases and the J segment 6 bases; nucleotides outside the gene matches: 4. CDR3 amino acids: CASSVAGQGADGYTF. CDR3 bases: TGTGCCAGCAGCGTAGCTGGACAGGGGGCAGATGGCTACACCTTC.

This chain joins TRBV5-1 and TRBJ2-1; maybe TRBD2 (6 bases). The CDR3 extends over 17 amino acids. With 4 bases removed from V and 4 bases from J, the gap between germline ends came to 21 bases. Per germline, CDR1 SGHRS and CDR2 YFSETQ. In nucleotides, the CDR3 is TGCGCCAGCAGCCTTGGAGCCGGGACTCGACGATACAATGAGCAGTTCTTC. Encoded protein: CASSLGAGTRRYNEQFF.

The chain couples TRBV30 to TRBJ2-7; maybe TRBD2 (6 bases). The ends were cut back, 5 bases at V and 2 bases at J, with 10 bases in the middle. Per germline, CDR1 GTSNPN and CDR2 SVGIG (reference sequence). The CDR3 has 12 amino acids. This CDR3 is CAWAGYPYEQYF. In DNA, the CDR3 is TGTGCCTGGGCGGGATACCCCTACGAGCAGTACTTC.

The V call is TRBV5-1, the J call TRBJ1-2; 8 bases align to TRBD1. The trim removed 1 base at V and 3 bases at J, leaving 2 bases unmatched. Germline V CDR1 and CDR2: SGHRS, YFSETQ. There are 14 residues in the CDR3. The CDR3 DNA follows: TGCGCCAGCAGCTTGTCAGGGGGCGACTATGGCTACACCTTC. It is translated as CASSLSGGDYGYTF.

The rearrangement links TRBV7-9 to TRBJ2-1, with 7 bases lining up with TRBD2. This CDR3 comprises 12 residues. The germline V gene encodes CDR1 SEHNR and CDR2 FQNEAQ (reference sequence). The CDR3 loop is CARAGNDNEQFF. CDR3 sequence (DNA): TGTGCTCGAGCGGGAAACGACAATGAGCAGTTCTTC.